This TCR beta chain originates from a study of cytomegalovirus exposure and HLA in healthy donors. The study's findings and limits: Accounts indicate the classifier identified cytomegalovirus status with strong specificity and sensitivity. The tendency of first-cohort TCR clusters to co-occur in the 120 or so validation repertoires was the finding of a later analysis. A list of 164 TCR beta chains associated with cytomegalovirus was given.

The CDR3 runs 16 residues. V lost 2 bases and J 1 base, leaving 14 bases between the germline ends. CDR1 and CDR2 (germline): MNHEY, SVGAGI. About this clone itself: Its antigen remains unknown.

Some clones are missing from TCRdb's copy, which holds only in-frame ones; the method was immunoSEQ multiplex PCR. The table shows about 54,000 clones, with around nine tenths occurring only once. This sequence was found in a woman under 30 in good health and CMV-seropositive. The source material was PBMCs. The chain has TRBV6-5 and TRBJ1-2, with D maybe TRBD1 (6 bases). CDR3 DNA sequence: TGTGCCAGCAGTTACCTCCAGGGGAGCGTTAACTATGGCTACACCTTC. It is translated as CASSYLQGSVNYGYTF.